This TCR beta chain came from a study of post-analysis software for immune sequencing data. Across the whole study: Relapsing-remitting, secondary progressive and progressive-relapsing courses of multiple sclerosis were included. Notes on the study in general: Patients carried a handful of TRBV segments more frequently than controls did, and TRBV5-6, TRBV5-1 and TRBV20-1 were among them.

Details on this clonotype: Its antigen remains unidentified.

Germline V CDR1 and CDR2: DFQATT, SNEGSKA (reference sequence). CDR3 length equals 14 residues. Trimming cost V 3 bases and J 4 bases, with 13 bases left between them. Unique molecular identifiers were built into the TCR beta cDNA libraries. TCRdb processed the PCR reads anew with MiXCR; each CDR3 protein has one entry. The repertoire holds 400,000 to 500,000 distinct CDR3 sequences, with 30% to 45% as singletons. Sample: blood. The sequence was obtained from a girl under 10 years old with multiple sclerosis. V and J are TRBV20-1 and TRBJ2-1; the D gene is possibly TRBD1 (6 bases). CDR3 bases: TGCAGTGCTAGTAGTAGGACAGATTACAATGAGCAGTTCTTC. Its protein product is CSASSRTDYNEQFF.